This TCR beta chain was identified in a study of long-term antiretroviral therapy in people with HIV. General study findings and limits: ART-treated samples gained diversity yet remained below transplant donor controls. Records did not include ART adherence, viral resistance or therapy changes.

As regards this clone: Its matching antigen is unknown.

Germline CDR1 reads SEHNR; CDR2 reads FQNEAQ (reference sequence). Trimming at V came to 4 bases and at J to 4 bases, leaving 5 bases not matched to a gene. CDR3 length equals 14 residues. Treatment locations for all participants with HIV were in the United States. The samples, holding 1-10 million cryopreserved PBMC, were thawed before DNA extraction was carried out. Investigators performed immunoSEQ version v3.0 at survey level. Profiling relied on immunoSEQ multiplex PCR, and the TCRdb table lists in-frame clones only, not all of them. Of almost 35,000 clones listed, roughly 81% are singletons. The receptor was derived from a woman aged 25 to 45 with HIV. The chain is built from TRBV7-9 and TRBJ1-1; 8 positions agree with TRBD1. This sample comprised unsorted PBMCs, obtained roughly 2.9 years before starting antiretroviral therapy. The CDR3 nucleotides are TGTGCCAGCAGCTGGACAGGGAGGAGCACTGAAGCTTTCTTT. Translating gives CASSWTGRSTEAFF.